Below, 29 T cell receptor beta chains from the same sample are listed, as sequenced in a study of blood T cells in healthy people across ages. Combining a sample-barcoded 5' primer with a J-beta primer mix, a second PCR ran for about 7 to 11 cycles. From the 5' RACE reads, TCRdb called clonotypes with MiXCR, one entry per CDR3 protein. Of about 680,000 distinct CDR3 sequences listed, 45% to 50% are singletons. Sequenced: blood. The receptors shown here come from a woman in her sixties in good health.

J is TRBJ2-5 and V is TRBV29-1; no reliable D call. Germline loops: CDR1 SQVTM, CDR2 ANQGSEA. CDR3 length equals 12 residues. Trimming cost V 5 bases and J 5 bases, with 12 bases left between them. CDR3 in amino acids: CSVSDASETQYF. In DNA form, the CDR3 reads TGCAGCGTTTCGGATGCCTCGGAGACCCAGTACTTC.

The CDR3 coding sequence is TGCAGTGCTCCAGGGACTCGAGGGCATGAGCAGTTCTTC. It yields the protein CSAPGTRGHEQFF. The rearrangement links TRBV20-1 to TRBJ2-1; TRBD2 is a possible D gene (6 bases). The V end lost 5 bases, the J end lost 8 bases, and 16 bases lay between the germline ends. The CDR3 is 13 residues long. Germline CDR1 is DFQATT and CDR2 is SNEGSKA (reference sequence).

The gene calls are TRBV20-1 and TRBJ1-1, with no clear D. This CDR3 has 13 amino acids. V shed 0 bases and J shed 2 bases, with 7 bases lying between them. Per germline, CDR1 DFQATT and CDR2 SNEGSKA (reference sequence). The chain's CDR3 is CSARDVENTEAFF. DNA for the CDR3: TGCAGTGCTAGAGATGTAGAAAACACTGAAGCTTTCTTT.

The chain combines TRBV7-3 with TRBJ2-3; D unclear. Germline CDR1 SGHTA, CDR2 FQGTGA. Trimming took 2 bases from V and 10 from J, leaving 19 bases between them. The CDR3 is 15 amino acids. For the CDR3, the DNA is TGTGCCAGCAGCTTAGCGAAAAAGGGTATGGATGCGCAGTATTTT. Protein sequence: CASSLAKKGMDAQYF.

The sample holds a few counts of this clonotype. This CDR3 reads CASSPRTGLGHEQYF. The CDR3 DNA is TGTGCCAGCAGCCCGCGGACAGGATTGGGTCACGAGCAGTACTTC. This chain connects TRBV7-7 to TRBJ2-5; 7 bases fit TRBD1. The J call is uncertain, as TRBJ2-7 better fits the DNA end. Germline CDR1 SSHAT, CDR2 FNYEAQ (reference sequence). The CDR3 loop spans 15 amino acids.

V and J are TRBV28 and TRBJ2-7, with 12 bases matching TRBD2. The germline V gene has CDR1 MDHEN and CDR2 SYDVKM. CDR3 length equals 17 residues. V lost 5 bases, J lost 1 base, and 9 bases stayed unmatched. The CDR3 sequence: CASSLRLGLAGSYEQYF. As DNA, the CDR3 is TGTGCCAGCAGTCTCCGCCTTGGACTAGCGGGATCCTACGAGCAGTACTTC.

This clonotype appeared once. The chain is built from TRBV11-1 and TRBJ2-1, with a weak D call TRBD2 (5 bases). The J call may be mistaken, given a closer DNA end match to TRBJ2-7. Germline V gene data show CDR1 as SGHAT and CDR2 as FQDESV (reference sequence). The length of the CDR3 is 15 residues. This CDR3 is CASSLAGSDYNEQYF. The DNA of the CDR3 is TGTGCCAGCAGCTTAGCGGGAAGTGACTACAATGAGCAGTACTTC.

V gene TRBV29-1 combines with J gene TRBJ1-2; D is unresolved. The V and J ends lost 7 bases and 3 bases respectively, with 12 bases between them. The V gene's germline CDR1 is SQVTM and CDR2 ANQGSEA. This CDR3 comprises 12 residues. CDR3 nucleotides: TGCAGCGGGGGTTCTTCAGACTATGGCTACACCTTC. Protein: CSGGSSDYGYTF.

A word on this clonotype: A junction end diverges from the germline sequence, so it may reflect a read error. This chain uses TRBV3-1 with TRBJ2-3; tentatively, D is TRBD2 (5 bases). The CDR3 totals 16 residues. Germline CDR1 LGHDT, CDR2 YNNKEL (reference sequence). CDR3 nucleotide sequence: TGTGCCAGCAGCCCGCGGACTGCAGTCTTCACAGATGCGCAGTATTTT. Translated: CASSPRTAVFTDAQYF.

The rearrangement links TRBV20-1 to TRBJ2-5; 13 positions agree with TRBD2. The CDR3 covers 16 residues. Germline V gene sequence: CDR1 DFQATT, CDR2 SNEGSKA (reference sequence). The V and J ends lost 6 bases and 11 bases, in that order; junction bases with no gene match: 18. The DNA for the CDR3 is TGCAGTGCCAGAACTAGCGGGAGGGCGGGCTACAATGAGCAGTACTTC. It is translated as CSARTSGRAGYNEQYF.

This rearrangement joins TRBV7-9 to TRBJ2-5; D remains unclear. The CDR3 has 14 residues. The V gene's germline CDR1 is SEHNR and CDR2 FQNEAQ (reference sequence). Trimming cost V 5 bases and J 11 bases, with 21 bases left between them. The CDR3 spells CASSPRRPTQEQYF. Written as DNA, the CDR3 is TGTGCCAGCAGCCCCCGGAGACCGACGCAAGAGCAGTACTTC.

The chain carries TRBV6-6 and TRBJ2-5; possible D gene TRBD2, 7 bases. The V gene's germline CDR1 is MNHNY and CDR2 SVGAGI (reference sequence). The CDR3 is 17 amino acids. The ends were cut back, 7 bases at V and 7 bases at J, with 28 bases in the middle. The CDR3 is CASIRGEGGADKGTQYF. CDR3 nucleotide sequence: TGTGCCAGCATAAGGGGAGAGGGGGGGGCGGACAAAGGGACCCAGTACTTC.

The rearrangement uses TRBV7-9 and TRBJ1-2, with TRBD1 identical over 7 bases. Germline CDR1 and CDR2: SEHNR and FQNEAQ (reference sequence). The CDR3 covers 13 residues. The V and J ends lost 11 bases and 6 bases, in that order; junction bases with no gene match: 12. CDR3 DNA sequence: TGTGCCTTAAACCCCGACAGGGACGATGGCTACACCTTC. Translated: CALNPDRDDGYTF.

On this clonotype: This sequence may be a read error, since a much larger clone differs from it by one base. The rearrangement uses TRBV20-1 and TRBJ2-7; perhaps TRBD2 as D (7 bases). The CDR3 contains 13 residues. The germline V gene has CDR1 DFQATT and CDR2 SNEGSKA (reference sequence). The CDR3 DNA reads TGCGGTGCTAGGGGGAATTTAGCGGGCGAGCAGTACTTC. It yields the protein CGARGNLAGEQYF.

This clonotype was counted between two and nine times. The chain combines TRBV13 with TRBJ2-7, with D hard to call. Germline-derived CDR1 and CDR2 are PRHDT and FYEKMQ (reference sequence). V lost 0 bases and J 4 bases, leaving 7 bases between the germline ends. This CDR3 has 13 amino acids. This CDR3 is CASSLGTIYEQYF. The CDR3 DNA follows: TGTGCCAGCAGCTTAGGAACAATTTACGAGCAGTACTTC.

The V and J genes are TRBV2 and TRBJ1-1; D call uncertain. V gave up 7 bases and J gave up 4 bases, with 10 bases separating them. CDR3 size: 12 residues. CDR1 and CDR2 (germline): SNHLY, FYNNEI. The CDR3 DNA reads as TGTGCCAGCACGGGTAGTGCCACTGAAGCTTTCTTT. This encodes CASTGSATEAFF. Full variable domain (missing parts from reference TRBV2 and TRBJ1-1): EPEVTQTPSHQVTQMGQEVILRCVPISNHLYFYWYRQILGQKVEFLVSFYNNEISEKSEIFDDQFSVERPDGSNFTLKIRSTKLEDSAMYFCASTGSATEAFFGQGTRLTVV.

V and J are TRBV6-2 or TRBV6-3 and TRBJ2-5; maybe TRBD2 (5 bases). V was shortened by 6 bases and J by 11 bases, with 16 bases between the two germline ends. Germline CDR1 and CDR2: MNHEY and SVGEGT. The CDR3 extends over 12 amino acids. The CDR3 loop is CASRPRDSPQYF. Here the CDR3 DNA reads TGTGCCAGCAGGCCCCGGGATTCTCCTCAGTACTTC.

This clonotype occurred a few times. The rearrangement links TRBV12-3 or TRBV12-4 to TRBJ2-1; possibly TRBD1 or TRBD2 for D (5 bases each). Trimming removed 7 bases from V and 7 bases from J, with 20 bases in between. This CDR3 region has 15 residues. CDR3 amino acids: CASMVGDARGNEQFF. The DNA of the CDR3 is TGTGCCAGCATGGTGGGGGACGCGCGAGGGAATGAGCAGTTCTTC.

This CDR3 reads CASRGQGAREQFF. The CDR3 nucleotides are TGTGCCAGCAGAGGACAGGGGGCGCGGGAGCAGTTCTTC. The chain carries TRBV28 and TRBJ2-1; 11 bases align to TRBD1. Trimming took 6 bases from V and 10 from J; bases not matched to a gene: 5. Germline CDR1 and CDR2: MDHEN and SYDVKM. CDR3 length equals 13 residues. The full variable domain, in which reference TRBV28 and TRBJ2-1 provide the parts outside the CDR3, is DVKVTQSSRYLVKRTGEKVFLECVQDMDHENMFWYRQDPGLGLRLIYFSYDVKMKEKGDIPEGYSVSREKKERFSLILESASTNQTSMYLCASRGQGAREQFFGPGTRLTVL.

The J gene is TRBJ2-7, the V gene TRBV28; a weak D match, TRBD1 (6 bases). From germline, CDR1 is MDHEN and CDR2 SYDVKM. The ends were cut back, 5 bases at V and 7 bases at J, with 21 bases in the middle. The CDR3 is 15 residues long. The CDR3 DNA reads TGTGCCAGCAGTCCAGAACAGGGTTGGGGTAAGGAGCAGTACTTC. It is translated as CASSPEQGWGKEQYF. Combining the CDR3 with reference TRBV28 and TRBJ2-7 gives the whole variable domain DVKVTQSSRYLVKRTGEKVFLECVQDMDHENMFWYRQDPGLGLRLIYFSYDVKMKEKGDIPEGYSVSREKKERFSLILESASTNQTSMYLCASSPEQGWGKEQYFGPGTRLTVT.

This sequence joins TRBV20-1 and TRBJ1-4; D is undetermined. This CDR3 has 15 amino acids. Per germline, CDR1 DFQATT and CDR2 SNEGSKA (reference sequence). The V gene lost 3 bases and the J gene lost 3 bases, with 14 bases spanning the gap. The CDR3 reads CSASGLAGANEKLFF. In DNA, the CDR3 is TGCAGTGCTAGCGGTTTGGCGGGAGCTAATGAAAAACTGTTTTTT.

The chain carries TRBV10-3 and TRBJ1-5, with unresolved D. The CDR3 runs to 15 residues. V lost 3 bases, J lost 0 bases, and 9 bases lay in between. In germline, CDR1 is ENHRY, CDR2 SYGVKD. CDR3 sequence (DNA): TGTGCCATCAGTGATGGTACACATAGCAATCAGCCCCAGCATTTT. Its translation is CAISDGTHSNQPQHF.

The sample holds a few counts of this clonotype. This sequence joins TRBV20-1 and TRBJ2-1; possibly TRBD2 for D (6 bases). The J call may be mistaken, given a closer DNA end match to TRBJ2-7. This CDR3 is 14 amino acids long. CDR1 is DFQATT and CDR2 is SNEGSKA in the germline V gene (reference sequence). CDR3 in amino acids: CSAPAGRNYNEQYF. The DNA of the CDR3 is TGCAGTGCTCCTGCGGGGCGGAACTACAATGAGCAGTACTTC.

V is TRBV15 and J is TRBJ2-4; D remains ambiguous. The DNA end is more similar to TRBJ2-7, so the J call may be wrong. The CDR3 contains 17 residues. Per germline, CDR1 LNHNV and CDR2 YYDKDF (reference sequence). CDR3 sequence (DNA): TGTGCCACCAGCAGAGCCCGCCTGGGTCGTCGTTCGGACGAGCAGTACTTC. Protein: CATSRARLGRRSDEQYF.

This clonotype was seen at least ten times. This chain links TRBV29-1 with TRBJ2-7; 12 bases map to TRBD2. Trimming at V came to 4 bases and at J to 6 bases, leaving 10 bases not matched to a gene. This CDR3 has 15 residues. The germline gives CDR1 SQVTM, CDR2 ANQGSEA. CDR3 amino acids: CSVGRKGLAGLEQYF. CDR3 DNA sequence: TGCAGCGTTGGACGAAAGGGACTAGCGGGTCTCGAGCAGTACTTC.

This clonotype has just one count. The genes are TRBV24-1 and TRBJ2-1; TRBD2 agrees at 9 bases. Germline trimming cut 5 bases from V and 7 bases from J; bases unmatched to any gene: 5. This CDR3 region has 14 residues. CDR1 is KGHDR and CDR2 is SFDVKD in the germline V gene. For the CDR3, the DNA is TGTGCCACCAGTGCGGCTAGCGGGACAAATGAGCAGTTCTTC. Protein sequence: CATSAASGTNEQFF.

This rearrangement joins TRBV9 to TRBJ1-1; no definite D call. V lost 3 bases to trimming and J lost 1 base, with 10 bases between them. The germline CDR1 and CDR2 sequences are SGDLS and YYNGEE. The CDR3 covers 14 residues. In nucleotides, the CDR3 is TGTGCCAGCAGCGCCCATATCGGGAACACTGAAGCTTTCTTT. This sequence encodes CASSAHIGNTEAFF.

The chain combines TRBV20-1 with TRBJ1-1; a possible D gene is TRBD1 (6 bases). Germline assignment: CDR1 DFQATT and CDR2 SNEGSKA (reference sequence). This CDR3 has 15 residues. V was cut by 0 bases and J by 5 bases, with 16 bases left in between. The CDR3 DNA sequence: TGCAGTGCTAGAGATAGAACCCGGGGGCGGACTGAAGCTTTCTTT. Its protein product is CSARDRTRGRTEAFF.

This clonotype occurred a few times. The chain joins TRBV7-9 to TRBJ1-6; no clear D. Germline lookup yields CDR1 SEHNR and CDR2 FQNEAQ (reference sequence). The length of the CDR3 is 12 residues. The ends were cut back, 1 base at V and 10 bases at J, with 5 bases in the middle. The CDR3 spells CASSLGYSPLHF. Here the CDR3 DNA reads TGTGCCAGCAGCTTAGGCTACTCACCCCTCCACTTT. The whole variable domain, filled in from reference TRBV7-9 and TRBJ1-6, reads DTGVSQNPRHKITKRGQNVTFRCDPISEHNRLYWYRQTLGQGPEFLTYFQNEAQLEKSRLLSDRFSAERPKGSFSTLEIQRTEQGDSAMYLCASSLGYSPLHFGNGTRLTVT.